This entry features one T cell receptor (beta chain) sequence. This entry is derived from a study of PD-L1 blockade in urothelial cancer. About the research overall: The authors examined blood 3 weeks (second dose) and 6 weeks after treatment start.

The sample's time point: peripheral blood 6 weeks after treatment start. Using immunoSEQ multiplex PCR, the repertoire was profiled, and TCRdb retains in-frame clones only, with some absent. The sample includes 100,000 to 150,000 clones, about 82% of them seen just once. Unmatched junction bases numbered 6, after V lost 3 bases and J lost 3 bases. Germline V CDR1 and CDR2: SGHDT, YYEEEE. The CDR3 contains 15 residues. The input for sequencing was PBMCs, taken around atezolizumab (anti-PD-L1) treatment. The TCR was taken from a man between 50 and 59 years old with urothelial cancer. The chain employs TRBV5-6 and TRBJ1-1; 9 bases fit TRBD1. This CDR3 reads CASSYDRGRYTEAFF. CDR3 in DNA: TGTGCCAGCAGCTATGACAGGGGGAGGTACACTGAAGCTTTCTTT. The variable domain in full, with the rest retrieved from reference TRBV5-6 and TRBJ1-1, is DAGVTQSPTHLIKTRGQQVTLRCSPKSGHDTVSWYQQALGQGPQFIFQYYEEEERQRGNFPDRFSGHQFPNYSSELNVNALLLGDSALYLCASSYDRGRYTEAFFGQGTRLTVV.